One and the same sample provided the 31 T cell receptor beta chains below, sequenced in a study of blood T cell repertoires in COVID-19. Clones were sequenced by immunoSEQ multiplex PCR, and TCRdb holds only the in-frame ones, with some missing. The sample lists roughly 120,000 clones, 65% to 80% occurring once. The sequencing sample was made of peripheral blood. The receptors here all came from a man aged 65 to 85 with acute or convalescent COVID-19.

J is TRBJ2-2 and V is TRBV19; 8 positions agree with TRBD2. CDR1 and CDR2 from the germline V gene are LNHDA and SQIVND (reference sequence). This CDR3 contains 14 residues. The V gene end was trimmed by 6 bases and the J gene end by 2 bases; junction bases not matched to a gene: 2. CDR3 loop: CASRLAVNTGELFF. In DNA form, the CDR3 reads TGTGCCAGTAGACTAGCGGTAAACACCGGGGAGCTGTTTTTT.

This chain connects TRBV11-2 to TRBJ2-5; TRBD2 aligns across 8 bases. Germline V CDR1 and CDR2: SGHAT, FQNNGV. The length of the CDR3 is 15 residues. V dropped 7 bases and J dropped 5; count of bases not matched to a gene: 12. CDR3 bases: TGTGCCAGCACCCCAGGGAGCGGGAGAGGTGAGACCCAGTACTTC. This codes for CASTPGSGRGETQYF.

The chain couples TRBV5-1 to TRBJ2-7, with 8 bases lining up with TRBD2. This CDR3 region has 15 residues. V shed 3 bases and J 1 base; nucleotides not matched to a gene: 6. From germline, CDR1 is SGHRS and CDR2 YFSETQ. The CDR3 region is CASSWNPSGSYEQYF. The CDR3 coding sequence is TGCGCCAGCAGCTGGAATCCTAGCGGGTCCTACGAGCAGTACTTC. The complete variable domain, with remaining parts taken from reference TRBV5-1 and TRBJ2-7, reads KAGVTQTPRYLIKTRGQQVTLSCSPISGHRSVSWYQQTPGQGLQFLFEYFSETQRNKGNFPGRFSGRQFSNSRSEMNVSTLELGDSALYLCASSWNPSGSYEQYFGPGTRLTVT.

This clone appeared a few times. The chain combines TRBV27 with TRBJ2-7; TRBD1 aligns across 9 bases. The CDR3 runs to 14 residues. Germline CDR1 and CDR2: MNHEY and SMNVEV (reference sequence). V was pared by 6 bases and J by 9 bases, with 12 bases of the junction left unmatched. The CDR3 sequence is CASSRDREVSRQYF. The CDR3 region has the DNA TGTGCCAGCAGCAGGGACAGGGAGGTATCTAGGCAGTACTTC.

V is TRBV6-1 and J is TRBJ2-3, with 10 bases aligning to TRBD1. Trimming cost V 3 bases and J 9 bases; bases outside gene matches: 6. The length of the CDR3 is 14 residues. Germline V gives CDR1 MNHNS, CDR2 SASEGT. The CDR3 nucleotides are TGTGCCAGCAGTGACCGGGACAGGGGCCGCACGCAGTATTTT. Translating gives CASSDRDRGRTQYF.

A few counts support this clone. The CDR3 reads CASRQGLAFDIQYF. CDR3 DNA: TGTGCCAGCAGGCAGGGACTAGCCTTCGACATTCAGTACTTC. The chain links TRBV2 to TRBJ2-4, with TRBD2 matching over 9 bases. This CDR3 has 14 residues. V dropped 6 bases and J dropped 8; count of bases not matched to a gene: 8. Germline CDR1 SNHLY, CDR2 FYNNEI. The full variable domain, completed using reference TRBV2 and TRBJ2-4, is EPEVTQTPSHQVTQMGQEVILRCVPISNHLYFYWYRQILGQKVEFLVSFYNNEISEKSEIFDDQFSVERPDGSNFTLKIRSTKLEDSAMYFCASRQGLAFDIQYFGAGTRLSVL.

This chain links TRBV10-3 with TRBJ2-7; 7 positions match TRBD2. V lost 3 bases to trimming and J lost 4 bases; unmatched junction nucleotides: 6. The CDR3 runs 14 residues. CDR1 and CDR2 from the germline V gene are ENHRY and SYGVKD. The CDR3 DNA is TGTGCCATCAGTGACGGCGGGAGCGGGTACGAGCAGTACTTC. This translates into CAISDGGSGYEQYF.

This clone has a handful of counts. This chain joins TRBV10-3 and TRBJ2-2; 10 positions match TRBD2. The CDR3 runs to 16 residues. V trimming: 8 bases; J trimming: 1 base; junction bases outside the gene matches: 7. The germline CDR1 and CDR2 sequences are ENHRY and SYGVKD. This CDR3 reads CAIRGSGRLNTGELFF. The CDR3 region has the DNA TGTGCCATCCGGGGTAGCGGGAGGCTGAACACCGGGGAGCTGTTTTTT.

V and J are TRBV11-1 and TRBJ2-7; weak D call: TRBD1 (7 bases). The CDR3 runs to 14 residues. Germline CDR1 SGHAT, CDR2 FQDESV (reference sequence). Trimming shortened V by 3 bases and J by 3 bases, and 12 bases separated the two germline ends. The CDR3 spells CASSFGGGGYEQYF. CDR3 nucleotides: TGTGCCAGCAGCTTTGGAGGGGGCGGCTACGAGCAGTACTTC.

In its sample, this clone was seen a few times. V gene TRBV7-9 combines with J gene TRBJ1-4; TRBD1 is a possible D gene (6 bases). The CDR3 runs 14 residues. V dropped 6 bases and J dropped 5 bases, with 13 bases sitting between them. The V gene's germline CDR1 is SEHNR and CDR2 FQNEAQ (reference sequence). The CDR3 spells CASREQGSNEKLFF. The CDR3 DNA sequence: TGTGCCAGCAGGGAACAGGGTTCGAATGAAAAACTGTTTTTT. The full variable domain, in which reference TRBV7-9 and TRBJ1-4 provide the parts outside the CDR3, is DTGVSQNPRHKITKRGQNVTFRCDPISEHNRLYWYRQTLGQGPEFLTYFQNEAQLEKSRLLSDRFSAERPKGSFSTLEIQRTEQGDSAMYLCASREQGSNEKLFFGSGTQLSVL.

This rearrangement joins TRBV5-4 to TRBJ1-1; 7 bases are shared with TRBD1. Trimming at V came to 4 bases and at J to 5 bases, leaving 5 bases not matched to a gene. There are 13 residues in the CDR3. CDR1 and CDR2 (germline): SGHNT, YYREEE (reference sequence). The CDR3 sequence is CASSRGQGTEAFF. Here the CDR3 DNA reads TGTGCCAGCAGCAGGGGGCAAGGGACTGAAGCTTTCTTT.

V and J are TRBV15 and TRBJ2-3; 7 bases line up with TRBD2. Germline lookup yields CDR1 LNHNV and CDR2 YYDKDF (reference sequence). The CDR3 contains 14 residues. Trimming took 7 bases from V and 6 from J; bases not matched to a gene: 10. The CDR3 bases are TGTGCCACCACAAGCGGGGCTTATTCGGATACGCAGTATTTT. Translation gives CATTSGAYSDTQYF.

This rearrangement joins TRBV9 to TRBJ1-1, with D uncertain. Germline CDR1 SGDLS, CDR2 YYNGEE. V lost 3 bases and J lost 4, with 10 bases in between. The CDR3 consists of 13 residues. The CDR3 spells CASSATFLTEAFF. The CDR3 nucleotides read TGTGCCAGCAGCGCGACATTTCTCACTGAAGCTTTCTTT.

The chain employs TRBV5-4 and TRBJ1-3; the match to TRBD1 covers 7 bases. The length of the CDR3 is 14 residues. In germline, CDR1 is SGHNT, CDR2 YYREEE (reference sequence). Trimming cost V 2 bases and J 3 bases; bases outside gene matches: 2. The chain's CDR3 is CASSLGQVGNTIYF. DNA of the CDR3: TGTGCCAGCAGCTTAGGACAGGTTGGAAACACCATATATTTT.

V gene TRBV2 combines with J gene TRBJ1-1; TRBD1 matches at 8 bases. V lost 6 bases to trimming and J lost 8 bases; unmatched junction nucleotides: 11. Germline CDR1 reads SNHLY; CDR2 reads FYNNEI. The CDR3 is 14 residues long. CDR3 bases: TGTGCCAGCAGAGTCAGCGGGACAGGCGGAGAAGCTTTCTTT. It encodes CASRVSGTGGEAFF.

The CDR3 is CASSSYSGEQYF. CDR3 sequence (DNA): TGCGCCAGCAGCTCGTACTCGGGAGAGCAGTACTTC. V is TRBV5-1 and J is TRBJ2-7; D perhaps matches TRBD2 (5 bases). Trimming removed 3 bases from V and 7 bases from J, with 11 bases in between. From germline, CDR1 is SGHRS and CDR2 YFSETQ. The CDR3 consists of 12 residues.

The chain is built from TRBV15 and TRBJ1-4; D gene ambiguous. Per germline, CDR1 LNHNV and CDR2 YYDKDF (reference sequence). This CDR3 has 13 amino acids. The germline V and J ends were trimmed by 0 bases and 4 bases, with 3 bases remaining between them. The CDR3 spells CATSRDGNEKLFF. DNA for the CDR3: TGTGCCACCAGCAGAGACGGTAATGAAAAACTGTTTTTT.

The CDR3 is CSVETGQGPFRGSYEQYF. CDR3 sequence (DNA): TGCAGCGTCGAAACGGGACAGGGGCCTTTTCGGGGCTCCTACGAGCAGTACTTC. The rearrangement uses TRBV29-1 and TRBJ2-7; 10 bases fit TRBD1. Germline CDR1 and CDR2: SQVTM and ANQGSEA. Losses at the gene ends were 6 bases for V and 0 bases for J; bases not matched to a gene: 17. This CDR3 is 18 amino acids long.

The gene calls are TRBV5-6 and TRBJ1-1; TRBD1 matches 11 bases. The CDR3 extends over 14 amino acids. With V trimmed by 0 bases and J by 6 bases, 1 base remained unmatched. Germline values: CDR1 SGHDT, CDR2 YYEEEE. CDR3 region: CASSLGDRGSEAFF. The CDR3 nucleotides read TGTGCCAGCAGCTTGGGGGACAGGGGGTCTGAAGCTTTCTTT.

Here the CDR3 DNA reads TGTGCCAGCAGTTTATCTAGCGGGGGCTACAATGAGCAGTTCTTC. It encodes CASSLSSGGYNEQFF. V and J are TRBV27 and TRBJ2-1, with 9 nucleotides matching TRBD2. Trimming took 0 bases from V and 3 from J; bases not matched to a gene: 0. Germline CDR1 reads MNHEY; CDR2 reads SMNVEV (reference sequence). The CDR3 extends over 15 amino acids.

This clone has only a few counts. The V call is TRBV7-8, the J call TRBJ2-3, with TRBD2 matching over 9 bases. Germline V lookup: CDR1 SGHVS, CDR2 FQNEAQ. This CDR3 region has 20 residues. Trimming at V came to 1 base and at J to 11 bases, leaving 25 bases not matched to a gene. CDR3 amino acids: CASSLGRLAGRFFPRSGQYF. CDR3 nucleotide sequence: TGTGCCAGCAGCTTAGGGCGGCTAGCGGGGCGGTTCTTCCCGCGAAGCGGGCAGTATTTT.

In its sample, this clone was seen once. The chain has TRBV7-8 and TRBJ1-4, with TRBD1 matching 10 bases. The V gene end was trimmed by 5 bases and the J gene end by 8 bases; junction bases not matched to a gene: 5. Germline V CDR1 and CDR2: SGHVS, FQNEAQ. CDR3 length: 14 amino acids. As DNA, the CDR3 is TGTGCCAGCAGCGCCGACAGGGGGCTCGAAAAACTGTTTTTT. Translated, it gives CASSADRGLEKLFF.

The V call is TRBV28, the J call TRBJ2-5; D is undetermined. There are 15 residues in the CDR3. V lost 2 bases to trimming and J lost 5 bases, with 15 bases between them. Germline CDR1 is MDHEN and CDR2 is SYDVKM. CDR3 in amino acids: CASSLGRTRGETQYF. CDR3 bases: TGTGCCAGCAGTTTAGGCCGCACACGAGGTGAGACCCAGTACTTC.

This clone was found once. The rearrangement links TRBV19 to TRBJ2-4, with TRBD1 identical over 8 bases. The germline gives CDR1 LNHDA, CDR2 SQIVND (reference sequence). Trimming took 4 bases from V and 6 from J; bases not matched to a gene: 8. This CDR3 spans 15 amino acids. CDR3 DNA: TGTGCCAGTAGTACCCGACAGGGGAGTGGAAACATTCAGTACTTC. It translates to CASSTRQGSGNIQYF.

V and J are TRBV5-1 and TRBJ1-4; D is perhaps TRBD1 (6 bases). Germline V CDR1 and CDR2: SGHRS, YFSETQ. The CDR3 covers 14 residues. Trimming removed 6 bases at V and 3 bases at J, with 12 bases between. The CDR3 sequence: CASTPQGPNEKLFF. DNA for the CDR3: TGCGCCAGCACCCCGCAGGGGCCTAATGAAAAACTGTTTTTT.

V gene TRBV6-5 combines with J gene TRBJ2-2; 10 nucleotides align to TRBD1. The V segment lost 6 bases and the J segment 4 bases; nucleotides outside the gene matches: 2. CDR1 and CDR2 (germline): MNHEY, SVGAGI. The length of the CDR3 is 14 residues. CDR3 nucleotides: TGTGCCAGCAGCCGGACAGGGGGCACCGGGGAGCTGTTTTTT. As protein: CASSRTGGTGELFF.

This clone was recorded once. The chain recombines TRBV28 with TRBJ1-2; 9 nucleotides match TRBD1. The CDR3 runs to 13 residues. Germline lookup yields CDR1 MDHEN and CDR2 SYDVKM. The V gene end was trimmed by 3 bases and the J gene end by 8 bases; junction bases not matched to a gene: 4. The CDR3 sequence is CASSLGQGGGYTF. In nucleotides, the CDR3 is TGTGCCAGCAGTTTGGGACAGGGCGGAGGCTACACCTTC.

The chain recombines TRBV7-2 with TRBJ2-1; 13 positions match TRBD2. The CDR3 runs 15 residues. V was pared by 4 bases and J by 6 bases, with 3 bases of the junction left unmatched. Germline loops: CDR1 SGHTA, CDR2 FQGNSA. CDR3 residues: CASSSRTSGGNEQFF. DNA of the CDR3: TGTGCCAGCAGCTCCAGGACTAGCGGGGGCAATGAGCAGTTCTTC. The full variable domain, rest sourced from reference TRBV7-2 and TRBJ2-1, is GAGVSQSPSNKVTEKGKDVELRCDPISGHTALYWYRQSLGQGLEFLIYFQGNSAPDKSGLPSDRFSAERTGGSVSTLTIQRTQQEDSAVYLCASSSRTSGGNEQFFGPGTRLTVL.

The V call is TRBV9, the J call TRBJ2-3; D uncertain. The CDR3 runs 14 residues. Germline V gene data show CDR1 as SGDLS and CDR2 as YYNGEE. The ends were cut back, 7 bases at V and 3 bases at J, with 15 bases in the middle. The CDR3 nucleotides read TGTGCCAGCTCTCCGGTATTTGTGACAGATACGCAGTATTTT. It codes for CASSPVFVTDTQYF.

The gene calls are TRBV25-1 and TRBJ1-3; tentative D call: TRBD1 (6 bases). The CDR3 covers 15 residues. Germline CDR1 and CDR2: MGHDK and SYGVNS. V was pared by 4 bases and J by 0 bases, with 10 bases between. CDR3 region: CASSVWDNSGNTIYF. The CDR3 nucleotides read TGTGCCAGCAGTGTGTGGGACAACTCTGGAAACACCATATATTTT.

The chain is built from TRBV9 and TRBJ2-3; D is perhaps TRBD2 (5 bases). Germline V gene sequence: CDR1 SGDLS, CDR2 YYNGEE. Trimming stripped 4 bases from V and 3 bases from J, with 21 bases between. This CDR3 contains 17 residues. This CDR3 is CASSPVEGSPATDTQYF. CDR3 nucleotides: TGTGCCAGCAGCCCCGTAGAGGGCTCCCCGGCAACAGATACGCAGTATTTT.